What follows are 15 T cell receptor beta chains derived from one specimen sequenced in a study of blood T cells in healthy people across ages. With a J-beta primer mix and a sample-barcoded 5' primer, a second PCR ran 7 to 11 cycles. MiXCR, applied by TCRdb to the 5' RACE reads, yields one record per CDR3 protein. The data contain some 760,000 distinct CDR3 sequences, around a quarter of them seen just once; the ten biggest clones take up 9% to 9.5%. Another study also made use of these data, one on T cells of mothers and their children.

The sample consisted of blood. These receptors were obtained from a boy between 10 and 17 years old in good health.

The rearrangement joins TRBV29-1 to TRBJ1-1; D possibly corresponds to TRBD1 (6 bases). The V gene's germline CDR1 is SQVTM and CDR2 ANQGSEA. Trimming shortened V by 6 bases and J by 0 bases, and 14 bases separated the two germline ends. The CDR3 extends over 14 amino acids. The CDR3 sequence is CSVQGQLMNTEAFF. CDR3 sequence (DNA): TGCAGCGTCCAGGGGCAGCTGATGAACACTGAAGCTTTCTTT.

In DNA, the CDR3 is TGTGCCAGCAGTGACGCCGGGGAGCTGTTTTTT. This encodes CASSDAGELFF. The V call is TRBV2, the J call TRBJ2-2; D not resolved. CDR3 length: 11 amino acids. Trimming shortened V by 3 bases and J by 6 bases, and 2 bases separated the two germline ends. Germline CDR1 and CDR2: SNHLY and FYNNEI.

This chain joins TRBV6-5 and TRBJ2-3; no definite D call. Germline-derived CDR1 and CDR2 are MNHEY and SVGAGI. Trimming removed 5 bases at V and 8 bases at J, with 14 bases between. The CDR3 is 13 amino acids. The CDR3 nucleotides are TGTGCCAGCAGTCCGGACCCCGTAGGTACGCAGTATTTT. This translates into CASSPDPVGTQYF.

The chain combines TRBV12-3 or TRBV12-4 with TRBJ2-1; weak D call: TRBD2 (5 bases). The CDR3 contains 16 residues. V shed 5 bases and J shed 5 bases, with 19 bases lying between them. DNA of the CDR3: TGTGCCAGCAGTCCAAGCGGAAGTACCCCCAACAATGAGCAGTTCTTC. It translates to CASSPSGSTPNNEQFF.

This clonotype has at least ten counts. The chain has TRBV6-5 and TRBJ2-1; 10 bases map to TRBD2. CDR1 and CDR2 (germline): MNHEY, SVGAGI. The CDR3 has 15 residues. The J segment lost 8 bases and the V segment lost 0 bases, leaving 4 bases of the junction unmatched. The chain's CDR3 is CASSYSLGTSDEQFF. DNA of the CDR3: TGTGCCAGCAGTTACTCCTTAGGGACTAGCGATGAGCAGTTCTTC.

The V call is TRBV25-1, the J call TRBJ1-1; tentatively, D is TRBD1 (5 bases). The CDR3 loop spans 13 amino acids. V lost 1 base and J 5 bases, leaving 8 bases between the germline ends. Germline V gene sequence: CDR1 MGHDK, CDR2 SYGVNS. CDR3 DNA: TGTGCCAGCAGTGAATTCGAGGGGACTGAAGCTTTCTTT. It is translated as CASSEFEGTEAFF.

The genes are TRBV15 and TRBJ1-2; D not resolved. From germline, CDR1 is LNHNV and CDR2 YYDKDF (reference sequence). This CDR3 has 15 amino acids. Trimming left V 0 bases short and J 4 bases short, with 12 bases between. The DNA of the CDR3 is TGTGCCACCAGCAGAGAAATCGATAGTTTCTATGGCTACACCTTC. Its protein product is CATSREIDSFYGYTF.

The CDR3 bases are TGCGCCAGCAGAACCGGGACAGGCCCCCAGGAGCAGTTCTTC. Its translation is CASRTGTGPQEQFF. The chain recombines TRBV5-1 with TRBJ2-1, with TRBD1 matching 8 bases. The V and J ends lost 5 bases and 10 bases, in that order; junction bases with no gene match: 11. This CDR3 has 14 amino acids. Germline V lookup: CDR1 SGHRS, CDR2 YFSETQ.

The rearrangement joins TRBV7-2 to TRBJ2-7; unclear D gene. This CDR3 is 14 amino acids long. V lost 4 bases to trimming and J lost 3 bases, with 13 bases between them. The germline V gene has CDR1 SGHTA and CDR2 FQGNSA. The CDR3 DNA reads as TGTGCCAGCAGCTCATACCTTGGGAACTACGAGCAGTACTTC. Its protein product is CASSSYLGNYEQYF.

Only a few counts were recorded for this clonotype. The gene calls are TRBV24-1 and TRBJ2-2; tentatively, D is TRBD1 (6 bases). The CDR3 loop spans 15 amino acids. Germline lookup yields CDR1 KGHDR and CDR2 SFDVKD. V lost 4 bases and J 2 bases, leaving 10 bases between the germline ends. In DNA form, the CDR3 reads TGTGCCACCAGTGACCCCGGGACAAACACCGGGGAGCTGTTTTTT. It translates to CATSDPGTNTGELFF.

This CDR3 reads CASSRRRDRGTEAFF. The CDR3 DNA reads TGTGCCAGCAGCCGTAGGAGGGACCGGGGCACTGAAGCTTTCTTT. This chain uses TRBV3-1 with TRBJ1-1; tentatively, D is TRBD1 (5 bases). The CDR3 consists of 15 residues. V was clipped by 4 bases and J by 4 bases, with 16 bases between them. Per germline, CDR1 LGHDT and CDR2 YNNKEL (reference sequence).

In DNA, the CDR3 is TGTGCCAGCAGCTTAGCTTCGGGGGACCTCGCGAATGAAAAACTGTTTTTT. This sequence encodes CASSLASGDLANEKLFF. The V call is TRBV7-2, the J call TRBJ1-4; TRBD1 might be the D (5 bases). The CDR3 runs to 17 residues. Looked up from germline, CDR1 is SGHTA and CDR2 is FQGNSA. V was trimmed by 0 bases and J by 5 bases, leaving 16 bases between them.

The V and J genes are TRBV6-1 and TRBJ2-7; TRBD2 might be the D (5 bases). The CDR3 is 13 residues long. The germline gives CDR1 MNHNS, CDR2 SASEGT. Trimming left V 5 bases short and J 5 bases short, with 13 bases between. The CDR3: CASSPLPGDEQYF. The DNA for the CDR3 is TGTGCCAGCAGTCCCCTTCCCGGGGACGAGCAGTACTTC.

Only a few counts were recorded for this clonotype. Here the CDR3 reads CASSQTVAGELFF. The CDR3 DNA sequence: TGTGCCAGCAGCCAGACGGTGGCCGGGGAGCTGTTTTTT. This rearrangement joins TRBV7-2 to TRBJ2-2; D unclear. CDR1 and CDR2 (germline): SGHTA, FQGNSA. V was shortened by 5 bases and J by 6 bases, with 10 bases between the two germline ends. The CDR3 extends over 13 amino acids.

The chain combines TRBV11-2 with TRBJ1-1; D is unclear. The CDR3 runs to 15 residues. Trimming left V 1 base short and J 0 bases short, with 9 bases between. Germline CDR1 and CDR2: SGHAT and FQNNGV. CDR3 protein: CASSLAGLMNTEAFF. CDR3 DNA sequence: TGTGCCAGCAGCTTAGCCGGACTGATGAACACTGAAGCTTTCTTT. Filled out from reference TRBV11-2 and TRBJ1-1, the complete variable domain reads EAGVAQSPRYKIIEKRQSVAFWCNPISGHATLYWYQQILGQGPKLLIQFQNNGVVDDSQLPKDRFSAERLKGVDSTLKIQPAKLEDSAVYLCASSLAGLMNTEAFFGQGTRLTVV.